The 3 T cell receptor beta chains below all came from one sample that was sequenced in a study of blood T cell repertoires in COVID-19. TCRdb's table, derived via immunoSEQ multiplex PCR, lists solely in-frame clones and lacks some. The sample lists 250,000 to 300,000 clones; 86% were seen once. Source material: peripheral blood. The origin of the receptors is a man under 40 with active or convalescent COVID-19.

This rearrangement joins TRBV7-9 to TRBJ2-5; D ambiguous. Germline lookup yields CDR1 SEHNR and CDR2 FQNEAQ (reference sequence). The V end was cut by 7 bases, the J end by 7 bases, with 7 bases between. The CDR3 totals 10 residues. The CDR3 protein is CASTSGTQYF. CDR3 DNA: TGTGCCAGCACTTCAGGGACCCAGTACTTC. Combining the CDR3 with reference TRBV7-9 and TRBJ2-5 gives the whole variable domain DTGVSQNPRHKITKRGQNVTFRCDPISEHNRLYWYRQTLGQGPEFLTYFQNEAQLEKSRLLSDRFSAERPKGSFSTLEIQRTEQGDSAMYLCASTSGTQYFGPGTRLLVL.

CDR3 bases: TGTGCCAGCAGCTTAAGGGGTGCTAATGAAAAACTGTTTTTT. Protein product: CASSLRGANEKLFF. The V gene is TRBV5-5, the J gene TRBJ1-4; D perhaps matches TRBD1 (5 bases). This CDR3 comprises 14 residues. V lost 2 bases and J lost 3, with 8 bases in between. In germline, CDR1 is SGHKS, CDR2 YYEKEE (reference sequence). The complete variable domain, with remaining parts taken from reference TRBV5-5 and TRBJ1-4, reads DAGVTQSPTHLIKTRGQQVTLRCSPISGHKSVSWYQQVLGQGPQFIFQYYEKEERGRGNFPDRFSARQFPNYSSELNVNALLLGDSALYLCASSLRGANEKLFFGSGTQLSVL.

V and J are TRBV6-2 or TRBV6-3 and TRBJ1-1; 10 nucleotides agree with TRBD1. Germline-derived CDR1 and CDR2 are MNHEY and SVGEGT. Trimming took 4 bases from V and 0 from J; bases not matched to a gene: 5. The CDR3 loop spans 16 amino acids. Written as DNA, the CDR3 is TGTGCCAGCAGTTCGGACAGGGGGGGCGTGAACACTGAAGCTTTCTTT. Protein sequence: CASSSDRGGVNTEAFF.